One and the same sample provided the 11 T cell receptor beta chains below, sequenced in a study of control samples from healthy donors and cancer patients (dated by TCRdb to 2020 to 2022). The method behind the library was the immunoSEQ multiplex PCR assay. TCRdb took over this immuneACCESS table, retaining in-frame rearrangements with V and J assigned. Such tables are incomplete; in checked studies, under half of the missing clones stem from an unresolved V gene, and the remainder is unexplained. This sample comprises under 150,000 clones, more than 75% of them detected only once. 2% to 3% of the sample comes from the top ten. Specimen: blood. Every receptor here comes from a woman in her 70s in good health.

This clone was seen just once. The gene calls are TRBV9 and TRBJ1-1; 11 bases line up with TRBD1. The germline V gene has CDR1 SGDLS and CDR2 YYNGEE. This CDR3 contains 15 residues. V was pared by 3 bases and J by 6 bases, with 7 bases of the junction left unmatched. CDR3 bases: TGTGCCAGCAGCGCCCTCGGACAGGGGGCCTCTGAAGCTTTCTTT. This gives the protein CASSALGQGASEAFF.

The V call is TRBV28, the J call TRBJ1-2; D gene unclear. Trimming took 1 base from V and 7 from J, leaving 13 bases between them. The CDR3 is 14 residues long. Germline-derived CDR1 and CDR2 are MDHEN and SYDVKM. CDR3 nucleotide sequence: TGTGCCAGCAGTTTATTGAAGGGTTTGGGTGGCTACACCTTC. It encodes CASSLLKGLGGYTF.

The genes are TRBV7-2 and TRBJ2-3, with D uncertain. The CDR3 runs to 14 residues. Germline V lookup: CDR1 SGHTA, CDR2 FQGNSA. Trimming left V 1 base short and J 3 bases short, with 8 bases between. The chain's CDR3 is CASSLGLLTDTQYF. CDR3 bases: TGTGCCAGCAGCTTAGGGCTGTTAACAGATACGCAGTATTTT.

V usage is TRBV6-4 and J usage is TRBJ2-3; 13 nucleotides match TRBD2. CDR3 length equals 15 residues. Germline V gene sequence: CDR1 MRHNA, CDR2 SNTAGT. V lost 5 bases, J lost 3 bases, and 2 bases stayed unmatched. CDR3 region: CASSWTSGGTDTQYF. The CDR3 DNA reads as TGTGCCAGCAGTTGGACTAGCGGGGGAACAGATACGCAGTATTTT.

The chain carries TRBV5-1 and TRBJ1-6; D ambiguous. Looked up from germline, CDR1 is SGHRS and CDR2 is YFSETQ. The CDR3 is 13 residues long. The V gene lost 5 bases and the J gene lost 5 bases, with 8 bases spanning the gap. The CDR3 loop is CASSVQNNSPLHF. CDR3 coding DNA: TGCGCCAGCAGTGTCCAGAATAATTCACCCCTCCACTTT.

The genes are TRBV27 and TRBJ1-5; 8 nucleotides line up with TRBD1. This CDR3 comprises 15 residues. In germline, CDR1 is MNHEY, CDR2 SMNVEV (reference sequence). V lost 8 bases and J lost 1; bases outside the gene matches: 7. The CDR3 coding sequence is TGTGCCAGCCGTTCAGGGGGCGTAAGCAATCAGCCCCAGCATTTT. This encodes CASRSGGVSNQPQHF.

CDR3 DNA sequence: TGTGCCAGCAGTTTGAGAGGGGGGCACCCTTACGAGCAGTACTTC. Translated: CASSLRGGHPYEQYF. This sequence joins TRBV27 and TRBJ2-7; D possibly uses TRBD1 or TRBD2 (6 bases each). V dropped 3 bases and J dropped 4 bases, with 16 bases sitting between them. The germline V gene encodes CDR1 MNHEY and CDR2 SMNVEV (reference sequence). The CDR3 length is 15 residues.

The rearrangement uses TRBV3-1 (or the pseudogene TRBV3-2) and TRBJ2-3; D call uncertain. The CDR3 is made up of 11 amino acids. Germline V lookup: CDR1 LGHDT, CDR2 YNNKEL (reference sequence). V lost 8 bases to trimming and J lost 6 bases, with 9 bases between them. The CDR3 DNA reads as TGTGCCAGCCCCCTTAGGGATACGCAGTATTTT. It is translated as CASPLRDTQYF.

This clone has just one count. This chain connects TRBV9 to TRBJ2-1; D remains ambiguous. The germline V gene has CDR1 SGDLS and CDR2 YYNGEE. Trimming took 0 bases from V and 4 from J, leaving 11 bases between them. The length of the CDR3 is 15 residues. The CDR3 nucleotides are TGTGCCAGCAGCGTAGTCTCAGGTGAATACAATGAGCAGTTCTTC. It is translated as CASSVVSGEYNEQFF.

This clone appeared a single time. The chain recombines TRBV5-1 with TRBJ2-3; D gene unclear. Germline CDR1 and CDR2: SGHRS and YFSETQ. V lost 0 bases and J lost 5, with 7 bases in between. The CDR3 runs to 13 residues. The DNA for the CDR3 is TGCGCCAGCAGCTTGGAACCCGGAGATACGCAGTATTTT. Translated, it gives CASSLEPGDTQYF.

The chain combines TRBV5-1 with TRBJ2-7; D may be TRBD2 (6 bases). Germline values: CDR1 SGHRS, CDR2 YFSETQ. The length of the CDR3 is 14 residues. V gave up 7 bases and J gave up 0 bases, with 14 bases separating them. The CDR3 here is CASRDGRSSYEQYF. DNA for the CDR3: TGCGCCAGCCGGGACGGGAGAAGCTCCTACGAGCAGTACTTC. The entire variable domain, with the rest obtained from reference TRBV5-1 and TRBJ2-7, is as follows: KAGVTQTPRYLIKTRGQQVTLSCSPISGHRSVSWYQQTPGQGLQFLFEYFSETQRNKGNFPGRFSGRQFSNSRSEMNVSTLELGDSALYLCASRDGRSSYEQYFGPGTRLTVT.